The clone carrying this T cell receptor beta chain was found a few times. The conserved final phenylalanine or tryptophan is absent from the CDR3, which likely points to a read error. No DNA is shown, since the ends of the CDR3 on it are uncertain; the CDR3 is the one TCRdb lists. TCRdb used MiXCR to reprocess the 5' RACE reads, holding one entry per CDR3 protein. The sample has about 530,000 distinct CDR3 sequences, more than 20% seen once. These data originate in a study of identical twins. Inclusive of both ends, the CDR3 amounts to 13 amino acids. The germline gives CDR1 WNHNN, CDR2 SYGVQD (reference sequence). These data were also filed under a second study, of yellow fever vaccine responses in identical twins.

This sequence joins TRBV10-1 and TRBJ2-7; the table assigns TRBD1, which was not confirmed against the DNA. The source material was CD4+ T cells sorted from blood. The clonotype originates from a young woman in good health. Here the CDR3 reads CASSEGGQGTLRL.